This TCR beta chain was identified during a study of CD8+ T cells in alopecia areata. Whole-study context: Patients received oral tofacitinib, 5 to 10 mg twice daily, for moderate-to-severe alopecia areata. Treated patients' severity was scored by percentage of affected scalp area. Findings of the study overall: While patients received tofacitinib, many expanded lesional clones remained present in scalp and blood. Researchers reported that TCR sharing among patients proved less clear than in mice, possibly HLA-linked.

Regarding treatment: oral pan-JAK inhibitor, 5-10 mg twice daily. This clone was found a few times. The antigen is undetermined. Extracted RNA was reverse transcribed, and the resulting cDNA served as sequencing template. Libraries were prepared by immunoSEQ multiplex PCR; TCRdb keeps only in-frame clonotypes and omits some of them. The top ten clones hold 0.4% to 0.55% of a sample with roughly 200,000 clones, under 40% of them seen once. This clonotype was obtained from a human donor with alopecia areata. The material sequenced was CD4+ T cells sorted from blood, taken around week 30, from a patient treated with tofacitinib.

The CDR3 DNA reads as TGCGCCAGCAGCTTGACAGAATTTTATGGCTACACCTTC. Translation: CASSLTEFYGYTF. The chain has TRBV5-1 and TRBJ1-2; D not resolved. Germline CDR1 SGHRS, CDR2 YFSETQ. V was shortened by 1 base and J by 5 bases, with 9 bases between the two germline ends. The CDR3 has 13 residues.